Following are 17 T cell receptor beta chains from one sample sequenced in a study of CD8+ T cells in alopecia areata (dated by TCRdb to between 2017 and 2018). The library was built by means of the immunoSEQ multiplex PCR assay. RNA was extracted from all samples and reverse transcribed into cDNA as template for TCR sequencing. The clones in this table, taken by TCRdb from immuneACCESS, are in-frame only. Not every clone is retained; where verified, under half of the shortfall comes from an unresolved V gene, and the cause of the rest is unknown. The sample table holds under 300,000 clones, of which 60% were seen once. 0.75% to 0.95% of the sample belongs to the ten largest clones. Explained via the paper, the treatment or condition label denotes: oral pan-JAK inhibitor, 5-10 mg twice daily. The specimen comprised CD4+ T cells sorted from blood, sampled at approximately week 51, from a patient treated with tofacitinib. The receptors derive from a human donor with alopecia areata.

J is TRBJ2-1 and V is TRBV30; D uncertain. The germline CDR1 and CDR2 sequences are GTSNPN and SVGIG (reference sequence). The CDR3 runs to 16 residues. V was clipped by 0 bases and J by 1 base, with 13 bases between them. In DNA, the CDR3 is TGTGCCTGGAGTGTACCAGGACGCAGATCCTACAATGAGCAGTTCTTC. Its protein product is CAWSVPGRRSYNEQFF.

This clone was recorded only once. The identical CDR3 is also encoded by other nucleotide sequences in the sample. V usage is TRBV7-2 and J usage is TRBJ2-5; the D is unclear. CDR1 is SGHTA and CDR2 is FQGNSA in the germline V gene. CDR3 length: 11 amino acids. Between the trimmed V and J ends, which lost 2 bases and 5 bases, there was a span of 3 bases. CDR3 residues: CASSLSETQYF. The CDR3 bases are TGTGCCAGCAGCTTAAGCGAGACCCAGTACTTC.

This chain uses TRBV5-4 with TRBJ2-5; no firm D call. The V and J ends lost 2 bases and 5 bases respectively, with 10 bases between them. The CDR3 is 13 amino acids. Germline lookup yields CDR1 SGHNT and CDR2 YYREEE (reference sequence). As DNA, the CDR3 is TGTGCCAGCAGCTTAAGAAGTAGCGAGACCCAGTACTTC. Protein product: CASSLRSSETQYF.

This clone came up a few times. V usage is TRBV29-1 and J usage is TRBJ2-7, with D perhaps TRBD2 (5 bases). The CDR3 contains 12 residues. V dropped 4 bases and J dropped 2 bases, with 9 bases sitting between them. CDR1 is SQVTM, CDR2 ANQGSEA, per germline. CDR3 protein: CSVGGLAYEQYF. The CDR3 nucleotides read TGCAGCGTTGGCGGGCTGGCCTACGAGCAGTACTTC.

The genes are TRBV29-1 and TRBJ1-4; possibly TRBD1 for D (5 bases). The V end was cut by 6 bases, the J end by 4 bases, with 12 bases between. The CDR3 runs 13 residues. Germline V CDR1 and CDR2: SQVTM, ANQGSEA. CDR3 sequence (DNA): TGCAGCGTCGGACGAGGGGTTAATGAAAAACTGTTTTTT. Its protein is CSVGRGVNEKLFF. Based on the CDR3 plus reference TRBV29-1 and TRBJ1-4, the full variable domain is SAVISQKPSRDICQRGTSLTIQCQVDSQVTMMFWYRQQPGQSLTLIATANQGSEATYESGFVIDKFPISRPNLTFSTLTVSNMSPEDSSIYLCSVGRGVNEKLFFGSGTQLSVL.

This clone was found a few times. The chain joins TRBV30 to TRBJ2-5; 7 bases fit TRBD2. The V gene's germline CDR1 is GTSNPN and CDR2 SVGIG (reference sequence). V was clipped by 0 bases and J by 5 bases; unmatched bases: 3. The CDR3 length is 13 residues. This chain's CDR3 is CAWSVYGRETQYF. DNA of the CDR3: TGTGCCTGGAGTGTATACGGGAGGGAGACCCAGTACTTC.

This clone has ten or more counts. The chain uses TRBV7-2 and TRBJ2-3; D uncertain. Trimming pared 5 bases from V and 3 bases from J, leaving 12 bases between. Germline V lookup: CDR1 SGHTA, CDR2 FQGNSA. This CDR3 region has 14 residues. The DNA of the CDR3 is TGTGCCAGCAGCGCGGTCTCCCGGACAGATACGCAGTATTTT. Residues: CASSAVSRTDTQYF.

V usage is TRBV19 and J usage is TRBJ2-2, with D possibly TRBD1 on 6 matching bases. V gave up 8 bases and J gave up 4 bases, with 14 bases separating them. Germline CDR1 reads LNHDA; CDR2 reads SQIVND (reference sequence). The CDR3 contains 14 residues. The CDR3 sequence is CASGSTQGTGELFF. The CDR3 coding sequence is TGTGCCAGTGGTTCAACACAGGGCACCGGGGAGCTGTTTTTT. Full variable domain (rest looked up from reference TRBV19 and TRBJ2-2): DGGITQSPKYLFRKEGQNVTLSCEQNLNHDAMYWYRQDPGQGLRLIYYSQIVNDFQKGDIAEGYSVSREKKESFPLTVTSAQKNPTAFYLCASGSTQGTGELFFGEGSRLTVL.

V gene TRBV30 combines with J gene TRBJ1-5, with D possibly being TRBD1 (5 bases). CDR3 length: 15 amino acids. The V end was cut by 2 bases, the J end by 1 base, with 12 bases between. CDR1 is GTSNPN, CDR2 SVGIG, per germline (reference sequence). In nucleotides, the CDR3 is TGTGCCTGGAGTCTCCCCGGGGGGAGCAATCAGCCCCAGCATTTT. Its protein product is CAWSLPGGSNQPQHF.

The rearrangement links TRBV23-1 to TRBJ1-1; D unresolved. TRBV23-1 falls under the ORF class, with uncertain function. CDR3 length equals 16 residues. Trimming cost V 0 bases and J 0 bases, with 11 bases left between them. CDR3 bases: TGCGCCAGCAGTCAATCGAAGGCAGGAATGAACACTGAAGCTTTCTTT. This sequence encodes CASSQSKAGMNTEAFF.

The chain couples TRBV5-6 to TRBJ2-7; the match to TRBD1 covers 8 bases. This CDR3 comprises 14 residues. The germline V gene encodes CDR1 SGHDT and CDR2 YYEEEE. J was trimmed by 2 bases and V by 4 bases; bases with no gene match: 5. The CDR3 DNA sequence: TGTGCCAGCAGCAGGGGGGACAGGCCCTACGAGCAGTACTTC. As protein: CASSRGDRPYEQYF.

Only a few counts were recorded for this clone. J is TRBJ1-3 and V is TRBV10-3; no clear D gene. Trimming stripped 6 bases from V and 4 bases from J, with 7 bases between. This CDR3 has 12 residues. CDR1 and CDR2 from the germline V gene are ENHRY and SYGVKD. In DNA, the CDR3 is TGTGCCATCAGGGCGCCGGGAAACACCATATATTTT. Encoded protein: CAIRAPGNTIYF.

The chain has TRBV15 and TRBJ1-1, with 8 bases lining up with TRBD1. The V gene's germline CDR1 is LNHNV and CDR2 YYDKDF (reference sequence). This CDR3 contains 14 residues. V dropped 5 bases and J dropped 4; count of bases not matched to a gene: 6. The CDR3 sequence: CATSSDRVPTEAFF. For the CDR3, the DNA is TGTGCCACCAGCTCGGACAGGGTTCCCACTGAAGCTTTCTTT.

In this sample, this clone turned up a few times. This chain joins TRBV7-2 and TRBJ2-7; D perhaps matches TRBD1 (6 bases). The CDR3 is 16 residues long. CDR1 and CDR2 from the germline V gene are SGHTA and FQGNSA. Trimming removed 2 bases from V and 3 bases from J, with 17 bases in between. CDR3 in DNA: TGTGCCAGCAGCTTATCGGTCGACAGGCGGAGCTACGAGCAGTACTTC. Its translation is CASSLSVDRRSYEQYF.

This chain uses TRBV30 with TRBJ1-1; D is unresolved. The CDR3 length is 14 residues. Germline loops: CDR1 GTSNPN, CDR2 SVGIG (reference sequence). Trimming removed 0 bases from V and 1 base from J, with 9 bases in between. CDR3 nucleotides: TGTGCCTGGAGTGTCCCCAGGCCGAACACTGAAGCTTTCTTT. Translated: CAWSVPRPNTEAFF.

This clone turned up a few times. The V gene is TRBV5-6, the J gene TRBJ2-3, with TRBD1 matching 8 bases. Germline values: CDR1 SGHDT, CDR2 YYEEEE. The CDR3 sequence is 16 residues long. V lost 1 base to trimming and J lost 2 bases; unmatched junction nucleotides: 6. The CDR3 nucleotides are TGTGCCAGCAGCTTGCCCGGACAGGGTCCCACAGATACGCAGTATTTT. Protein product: CASSLPGQGPTDTQYF.

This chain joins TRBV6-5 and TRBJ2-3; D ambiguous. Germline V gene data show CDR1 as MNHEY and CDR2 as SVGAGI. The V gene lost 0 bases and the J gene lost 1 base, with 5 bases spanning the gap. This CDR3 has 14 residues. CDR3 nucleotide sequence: TGTGCCAGCAGTTACTCTGCAGGCACAGATACGCAGTATTTT. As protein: CASSYSAGTDTQYF.